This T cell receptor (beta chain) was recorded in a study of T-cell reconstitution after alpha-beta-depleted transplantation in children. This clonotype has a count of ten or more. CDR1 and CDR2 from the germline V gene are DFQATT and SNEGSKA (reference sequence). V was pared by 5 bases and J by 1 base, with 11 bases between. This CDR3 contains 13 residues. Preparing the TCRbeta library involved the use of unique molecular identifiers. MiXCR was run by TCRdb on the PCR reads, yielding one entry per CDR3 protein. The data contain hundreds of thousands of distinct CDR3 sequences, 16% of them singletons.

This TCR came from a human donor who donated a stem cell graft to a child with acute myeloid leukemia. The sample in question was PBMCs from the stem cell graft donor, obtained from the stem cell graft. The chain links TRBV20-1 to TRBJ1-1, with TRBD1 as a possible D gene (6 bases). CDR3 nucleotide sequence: TGCAGTGCTGGTGGCAGGGGGAACACTGAAGCTTTCTTT. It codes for CSAGGRGNTEAFF.